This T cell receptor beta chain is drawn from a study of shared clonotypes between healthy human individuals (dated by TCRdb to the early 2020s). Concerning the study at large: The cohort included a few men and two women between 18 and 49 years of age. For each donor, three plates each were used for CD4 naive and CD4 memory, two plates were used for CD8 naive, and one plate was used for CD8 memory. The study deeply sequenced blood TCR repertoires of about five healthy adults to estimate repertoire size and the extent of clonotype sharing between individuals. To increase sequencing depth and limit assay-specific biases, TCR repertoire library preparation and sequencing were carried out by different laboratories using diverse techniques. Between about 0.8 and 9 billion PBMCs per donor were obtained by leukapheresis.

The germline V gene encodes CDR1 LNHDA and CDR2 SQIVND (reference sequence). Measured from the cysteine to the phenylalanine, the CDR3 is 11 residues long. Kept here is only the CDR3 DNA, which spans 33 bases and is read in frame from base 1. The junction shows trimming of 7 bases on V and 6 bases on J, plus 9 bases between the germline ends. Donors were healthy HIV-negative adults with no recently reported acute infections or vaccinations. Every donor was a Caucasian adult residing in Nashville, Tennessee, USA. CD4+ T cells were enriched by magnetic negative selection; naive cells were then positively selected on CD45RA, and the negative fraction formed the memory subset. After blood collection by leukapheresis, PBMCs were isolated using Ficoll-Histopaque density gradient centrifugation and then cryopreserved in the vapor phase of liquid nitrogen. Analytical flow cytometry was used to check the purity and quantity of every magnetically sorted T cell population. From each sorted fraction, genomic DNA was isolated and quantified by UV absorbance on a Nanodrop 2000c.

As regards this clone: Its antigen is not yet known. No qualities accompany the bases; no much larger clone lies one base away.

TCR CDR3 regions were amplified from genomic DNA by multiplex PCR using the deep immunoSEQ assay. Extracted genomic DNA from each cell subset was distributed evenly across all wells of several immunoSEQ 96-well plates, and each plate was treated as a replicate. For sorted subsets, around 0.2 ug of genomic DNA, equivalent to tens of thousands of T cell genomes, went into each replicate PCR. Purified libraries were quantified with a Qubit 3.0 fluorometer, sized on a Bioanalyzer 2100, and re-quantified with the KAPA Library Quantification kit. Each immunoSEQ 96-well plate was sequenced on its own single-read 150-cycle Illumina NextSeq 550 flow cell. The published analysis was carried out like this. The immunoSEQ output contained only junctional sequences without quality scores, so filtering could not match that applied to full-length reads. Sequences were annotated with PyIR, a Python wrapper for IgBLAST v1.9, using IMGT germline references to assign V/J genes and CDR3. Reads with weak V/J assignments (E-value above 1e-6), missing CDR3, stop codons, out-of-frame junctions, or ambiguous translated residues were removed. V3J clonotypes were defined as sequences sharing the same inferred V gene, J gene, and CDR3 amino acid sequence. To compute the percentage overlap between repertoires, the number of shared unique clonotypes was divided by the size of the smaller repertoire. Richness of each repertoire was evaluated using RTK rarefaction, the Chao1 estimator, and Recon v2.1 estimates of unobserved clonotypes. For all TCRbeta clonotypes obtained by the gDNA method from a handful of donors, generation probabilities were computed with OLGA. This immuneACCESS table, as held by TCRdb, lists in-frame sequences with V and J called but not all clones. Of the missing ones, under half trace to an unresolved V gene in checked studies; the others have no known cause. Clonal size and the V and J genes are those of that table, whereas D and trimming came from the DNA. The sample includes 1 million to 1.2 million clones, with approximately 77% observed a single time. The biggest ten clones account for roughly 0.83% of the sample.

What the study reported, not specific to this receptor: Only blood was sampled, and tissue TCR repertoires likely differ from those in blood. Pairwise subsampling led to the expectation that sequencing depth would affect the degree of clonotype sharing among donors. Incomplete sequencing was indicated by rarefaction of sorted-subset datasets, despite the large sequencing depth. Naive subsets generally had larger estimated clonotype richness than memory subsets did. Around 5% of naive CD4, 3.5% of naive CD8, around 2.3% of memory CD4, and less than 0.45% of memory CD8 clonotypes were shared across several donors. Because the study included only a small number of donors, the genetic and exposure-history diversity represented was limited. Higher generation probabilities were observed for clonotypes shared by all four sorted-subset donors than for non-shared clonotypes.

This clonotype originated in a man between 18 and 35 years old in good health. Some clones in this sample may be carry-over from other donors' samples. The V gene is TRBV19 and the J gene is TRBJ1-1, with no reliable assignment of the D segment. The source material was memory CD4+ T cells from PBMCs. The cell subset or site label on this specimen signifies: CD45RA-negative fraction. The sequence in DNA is TGTGCCAGTATTAGGCATCCTGAAGCTTTCTTT. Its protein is CASIRHPEAFF.